This passage covers 24 T cell receptor beta chains from one sample sequenced in a study of blood T cell repertoires in COVID-19. Produced via immunoSEQ multiplex PCR; TCRdb's table is partial and in-frame only. Here the sample spans just over 250,000 clones, about 81% being singletons. Sequencing was done on a sample of PBMCs or T cells enriched from blood (not recorded which). The receptors were sampled from a man aged 25-45 years with acute COVID-19.

The chain joins TRBV9 to TRBJ2-3, with 7 bases aligning to TRBD2. The V gene's germline CDR1 is SGDLS and CDR2 YYNGEE. This CDR3 region has 15 residues. The trim removed 3 bases at V and 0 bases at J, leaving 4 bases unmatched. The CDR3 DNA reads as TGTGCCAGCAGCGCCTTTAGCGGGAGCACAGATACGCAGTATTTT. Its translation: CASSAFSGSTDTQYF.

This clone has ten or more counts. The gene calls are TRBV5-1 and TRBJ1-2, with TRBD1 identical over 8 bases. The CDR3 totals 15 residues. J gave up 7 bases and V 3 bases, and 11 bases lay outside the gene matches. Germline V gene sequence: CDR1 SGHRS, CDR2 YFSETQ. CDR3 nucleotides: TGCGCCAGCAGCTGGGGCGGACAGGGCGAAGGTGGCTACACCTTC. This sequence encodes CASSWGGQGEGGYTF.

The chain has TRBV7-3 and TRBJ1-6; D is ambiguous. The CDR3 totals 15 residues. Germline assignment: CDR1 SGHTA and CDR2 FQGTGA. V was cut by 4 bases and J by 10 bases, with 17 bases left in between. CDR3 residues: CASSSPRELASPLHF. The CDR3 nucleotides are TGTGCCAGCAGCTCACCCCGGGAGCTTGCCTCACCCCTCCACTTT. Together with reference TRBV7-3 and TRBJ1-6, the CDR3 gives the full variable domain: GAGVSQTPSNKVTEKGKYVELRCDPISGHTALYWYRQSLGQGPEFLIYFQGTGAADDSGLPNDRFFAVRPEGSVSTLKIQRTERGDSAVYLCASSSPRELASPLHFGNGTRLTVT.

The J gene is TRBJ1-4, the V gene TRBV4-3; 7 nucleotides match TRBD1. CDR3 size: 13 residues. Germline V gene sequence: CDR1 LGHNA, CDR2 YSLEER. The junction had 4 bases not matched to a gene; V was cut back by 8 bases and J by 4 bases. The CDR3 nucleotides read TGCGCCAGCGGGGACAGAGTTAATGAAAAACTGTTTTTT. Translated, it gives CASGDRVNEKLFF.

The genes are TRBV19 and TRBJ2-3, with 10 bases aligning to TRBD2. V lost 9 bases and J lost 4; bases outside the gene matches: 7. CDR1 is LNHDA, CDR2 SQIVND, per germline (reference sequence). CDR3 size: 14 residues. The CDR3 nucleotides are TGTGCCAGCCGAGAGCGGGGGGGCTCAGATACGCAGTATTTT. Amino acids: CASRERGGSDTQYF.

The rearrangement joins TRBV5-1 to TRBJ2-2; 9 bases match TRBD1. The CDR3 is 16 residues long. J lost 6 bases, V lost 0 bases, and 6 bases had no gene match. Per germline, CDR1 SGHRS and CDR2 YFSETQ. The CDR3 nucleotides read TGCGCCAGCAGCTTGGCCGGGACAGGGATGGCCGGGGAGCTGTTTTTT. This translates into CASSLAGTGMAGELFF.

This chain links TRBV29-1 with TRBJ2-3; 7 nucleotides agree with TRBD1. V gave up 6 bases and J gave up 4 bases; unmatched junction bases: 1. Germline CDR1 reads SQVTM; CDR2 reads ANQGSEA. CDR3 length: 11 residues. The CDR3 here is CSVTGPDTQYF. In DNA, the CDR3 is TGCAGCGTGACAGGGCCAGATACGCAGTATTTT.

The rearrangement uses TRBV19 and TRBJ1-6; the D gene is possibly TRBD1 (5 bases). Trimming removed 4 bases from V and 5 bases from J, with 9 bases in between. The CDR3 extends over 14 amino acids. Germline CDR1 and CDR2: LNHDA and SQIVND (reference sequence). The DNA for the CDR3 is TGTGCCAGTAGTACAGGGCCTAATAATTCACCCCTCCACTTT. This translates into CASSTGPNNSPLHF.

V is TRBV30 and J is TRBJ2-3; D is undetermined. Trimming stripped 0 bases from V and 4 bases from J, with 8 bases between. The CDR3 has 13 amino acids. Germline CDR1 GTSNPN, CDR2 SVGIG (reference sequence). This CDR3 is CAWSVLESDTQYF. DNA of the CDR3: TGTGCCTGGAGTGTACTGGAGTCAGATACGCAGTATTTT.

The gene calls are TRBV24-1 and TRBJ1-5; 7 nucleotides match TRBD1. CDR1 and CDR2 from the germline V gene are KGHDR and SFDVKD. This CDR3 contains 16 residues. Unmatched junction bases numbered 4, after V lost 3 bases and J lost 0 bases. The CDR3 coding sequence is TGTGCCACCAGTGATGGGACAGCTTATAGCAATCAGCCCCAGCATTTT. It codes for CATSDGTAYSNQPQHF.

CDR3 residues: CATSDRQGLNQPQHF. The CDR3 DNA sequence: TGTGCCACCAGTGATCGACAGGGCCTTAATCAGCCCCAGCATTTT. The chain has TRBV24-1 and TRBJ1-5, with TRBD1 matching over 7 bases. The CDR3 covers 15 residues. Germline V CDR1 and CDR2: KGHDR, SFDVKD. The junction had 5 bases not matched to a gene; V was cut back by 3 bases and J by 4 bases.

This clone was picked up a small number of times. The V gene is TRBV29-1, the J gene TRBJ2-1, with 11 bases aligning to TRBD2. Germline assignment: CDR1 SQVTM and CDR2 ANQGSEA. The length of the CDR3 is 15 residues. V was clipped by 5 bases and J by 4 bases; unmatched bases: 7. The CDR3 protein is CSVLIAGGIYNEQFF. The CDR3 region has the DNA TGCAGCGTTTTAATAGCGGGAGGGATATACAATGAGCAGTTCTTC.

The chain has TRBV6-6 and TRBJ2-3; D possibly corresponds to TRBD1 (6 bases). The CDR3 spans 14 residues. V was clipped by 10 bases and J by 0 bases, with 14 bases between them. CDR1 MNHNY and CDR2 SVGAGI come from the germline V gene (reference sequence). DNA for the CDR3: TGTGCCATCTCTTTGGGGGCCAGCACAGATACGCAGTATTTT. The encoded protein is CAISLGASTDTQYF.

V is TRBV5-4 and J is TRBJ1-6, with 8 positions matching TRBD1. Germline CDR1 is SGHNT and CDR2 is YYREEE (reference sequence). V shed 1 base, J shed 7 bases, and the junction held 4 bases outside the gene matches. CDR3 size: 15 residues. CDR3 sequence reads: CASSLMPGGNSPLHF. The CDR3 DNA sequence: TGTGCCAGCAGCTTGATGCCAGGGGGCAATTCACCCCTCCACTTT. Full variable domain (remainder filled in from reference TRBV5-4 and TRBJ1-6): ETGVTQSPTHLIKTRGQQVTLRCSSQSGHNTVSWYQQALGQGPQFIFQYYREEENGRGNFPPRFSGLQFPNYSSELNVNALELDDSALYLCASSLMPGGNSPLHFGNGTRLTVT.

CDR3 sequence (DNA): TGTGCCAGCTCTACTGGGGGGGATCTTGAGCAGTTCTTC. Residues: CASSTGGDLEQFF. The rearrangement joins TRBV27 to TRBJ2-1; 7 nucleotides agree with TRBD2. The trim removed 8 bases at V and 9 bases at J, leaving 10 bases unmatched. The CDR3 is 13 residues long. Per germline, CDR1 MNHEY and CDR2 SMNVEV (reference sequence).

The V and J genes are TRBV7-9 and TRBJ1-2; D gene uncertain. This CDR3 region has 18 residues. Germline CDR1 is SEHNR and CDR2 is FQNEAQ (reference sequence). Trimming shortened V by 4 bases and J by 5 bases, and 26 bases separated the two germline ends. The CDR3 loop is CASSSTLPPTAPRYGYTF. The DNA of the CDR3 is TGTGCCAGCAGCTCCACCCTTCCCCCGACGGCCCCTAGGTATGGCTACACCTTC.

The V and J genes are TRBV13 and TRBJ1-1, with 7 bases aligning to TRBD1. The CDR3 sequence is 16 residues long. Looked up from germline, CDR1 is PRHDT and CDR2 is FYEKMQ (reference sequence). V was pared by 5 bases and J by 2 bases, with 11 bases of the junction left unmatched. CDR3 residues: CASSHLDRDSNTEAFF. The CDR3 nucleotides read TGTGCCAGCAGCCACCTCGACCGGGACAGTAACACTGAAGCTTTCTTT.

CDR3 loop: CASSIGGARDNEQFF. Here the CDR3 DNA reads TGCGCCAGCAGCATCGGGGGGGCCCGGGACAATGAGCAGTTCTTC. The chain employs TRBV5-1 and TRBJ2-1; 8 nucleotides agree with TRBD2. CDR1 and CDR2 from the germline V gene are SGHRS and YFSETQ. This CDR3 is 15 amino acids long. Losses at the gene ends were 4 bases for V and 5 bases for J; bases not matched to a gene: 8. The full variable domain, in which reference TRBV5-1 and TRBJ2-1 provide the parts outside the CDR3, is KAGVTQTPRYLIKTRGQQVTLSCSPISGHRSVSWYQQTPGQGLQFLFEYFSETQRNKGNFPGRFSGRQFSNSRSEMNVSTLELGDSALYLCASSIGGARDNEQFFGPGTRLTVL.

The chain employs TRBV3-1 (or the pseudogene TRBV3-2) and TRBJ1-2; TRBD1 matches 7 bases. J gave up 5 bases and V 1 base, and 4 bases lay outside the gene matches. The CDR3 extends over 14 amino acids. Germline CDR1 reads LGHDT; CDR2 reads YNNKEL (reference sequence). CDR3 loop: CASSQGQGVYGYTF. The CDR3, as DNA: TGTGCCAGCAGCCAAGGGCAGGGGGTTTATGGCTACACCTTC.

The gene calls are TRBV14 and TRBJ1-1; D is possibly TRBD1 (6 bases). Trimming cost V 2 bases and J 7 bases, with 11 bases left between them. The CDR3 is made up of 13 amino acids. Germline lookup yields CDR1 SGHDN and CDR2 FVKESK. CDR3 protein: CASSQPGQIEAFF. The CDR3 nucleotides are TGTGCCAGCAGCCAACCCGGACAGATTGAAGCTTTCTTT.

Points on this clone: The germline gene is not matched at one end of the junction; a read error may be the cause. The V and J genes are TRBV7-8 and TRBJ2-1; perhaps TRBD2 as D (6 bases). The CDR3 length is 15 residues. Germline CDR1 SGHVS, CDR2 FQNEAQ. CDR3 region: CASSFREISNNEQFF. CDR3 bases: TGTGCCAGCAGCTTTCGGGAGATCTCCAACAATGAGCAGTTCTTC.

About this clone itself: The junction departs from the called germline gene at one end, perhaps through a read error. The sample has other DNA sequences that encode this CDR3 too. The chain has TRBV9 and TRBJ1-5; 9 nucleotides match TRBD1. CDR1 and CDR2 (germline): SGDLS, YYNGEE. The CDR3 loop spans 14 amino acids. The CDR3 here is CASSPTGGNQPQHF. DNA of the CDR3: TGTGCCAGCAGCCCAACAGGGGGCAACCAGCCCCAGCATTTT.

This clone was picked up one time. V and J are TRBV7-8 and TRBJ2-4, with TRBD1 matching 10 bases. This CDR3 has 18 residues. Germline CDR1 is SGHVS and CDR2 is FQNEAQ. The ends lost 1 base at V and 1 base at J; junction bases unmatched: 7. The CDR3 DNA reads TGTGCCAGCAGCTTAGAATTTGCGGGACAGGGGGCCAAAAACATTCAGTACTTC. This codes for CASSLEFAGQGAKNIQYF. The complete variable domain, with remaining parts taken from reference TRBV7-8 and TRBJ2-4, reads GAGVSQSPRYKVAKRGQDVALRCDPISGHVSLFWYQQALGQGPEFLTYFQNEAQLDKSGLPSDRFFAERPEGSVSTLKIQRTQQEDSAVYLCASSLEFAGQGAKNIQYFGAGTRLSVL.

The chain links TRBV6-5 to TRBJ1-6, with D possibly TRBD1 on 5 matching bases. Germline assignment: CDR1 MNHEY and CDR2 SVGAGI. The CDR3 length is 15 residues. Trimming cost V 0 bases and J 5 bases, with 8 bases left between them. The CDR3 region is CASSYSRENNSPLHF. CDR3 nucleotides: TGTGCCAGCAGTTACTCCAGGGAAAATAATTCACCCCTCCACTTT.